Presented here are 30 T cell receptor beta chains from one specimen sequenced in a study of response to subunit inactivated influenza vaccine. TCRdb re-analysed the RT-PCR reads in MiXCR, keeping a single row per CDR3 protein. Of 600,000 to 700,000 distinct CDR3 sequences in the sample, approximately 15% were seen once. The starting material was PBMCs from blood, obtained approximately 15 days before vaccination. These receptors were taken from a man in his forties or fifties who received an inactivated influenza vaccine.

For this clonotype: A read error may produce the germline difference seen at one junction end. This chain uses TRBV12-3 or TRBV12-4 with TRBJ2-4; D remains unclear. This CDR3 contains 14 residues. The chain's CDR3 is CASSLGWANNIQYF. CDR3 bases: TGTGCCAGCAGTTTGGGCTGGGCCAACAACATTCAGTACTTC.

V is TRBV9 and J is TRBJ2-7, with D possibly TRBD1 on 6 matching bases. The CDR3 sequence is 14 residues long. V lost 4 bases, J lost 3 bases, and 14 bases lay in between. The V gene's germline CDR1 is SGDLS and CDR2 YYNGEE. CDR3 DNA sequence: TGTGCCAGCAGCAATACAGGGAAGGGCTACGAGCAGTACTTC. It yields the protein CASSNTGKGYEQYF. The whole variable domain, remainder taken from reference TRBV9 and TRBJ2-7, is DSGVTQTPKHLITATGQRVTLRCSPRSGDLSVYWYQQSLDQGLQFLIQYYNGEERAKGNILERFSAQQFPDLHSELNLSSLELGDSALYFCASSNTGKGYEQYFGPGTRLTVT.

This clonotype has a handful of counts. V gene TRBV18 combines with J gene TRBJ1-4, with D unclear. Germline lookup yields CDR1 KGHSH and CDR2 LQKENI. The CDR3 consists of 13 residues. The V end lost 6 bases, the J end lost 8 bases, and 13 bases lay between the germline ends. The CDR3 is CASSDLKREKLFF. For the CDR3, the DNA is TGTGCCAGCTCGGACCTTAAGAGGGAAAAACTGTTTTTT.

This clonotype showed up just a few times. This chain connects TRBV4-2 to TRBJ2-1, with D tentatively TRBD1 (5 bases). Germline values: CDR1 LGHNA, CDR2 YNFKEQ. V dropped 4 bases and J dropped 1 base, with 14 bases sitting between them. CDR3 length: 16 residues. The CDR3 DNA follows: TGTGCCAGCAGCCCCCAAACAGGACGTTCCTACAATGAGCAGTTCTTC. Translating it yields CASSPQTGRSYNEQFF.

This clonotype came up a few times. The chain recombines TRBV20-1 with TRBJ2-3; TRBD2 might be the D (6 bases). This CDR3 spans 11 amino acids. Trimming left V 5 bases short and J 11 bases short, with 14 bases between. Germline assignment: CDR1 DFQATT and CDR2 SNEGSKA (reference sequence). This chain's CDR3 is CSALLAPLQYF. The CDR3 coding sequence is TGCAGTGCTCTTCTAGCGCCCCTGCAGTATTTT.

This clonotype was counted between two and nine times. The chain uses TRBV10-3 and TRBJ1-2; D gene unclear. Germline lookup yields CDR1 ENHRY and CDR2 SYGVKD. The CDR3 extends over 13 amino acids. V lost 10 bases to trimming and J lost 0 bases, with 12 bases between them. CDR3 nucleotides: TGTGCCACCTCTGTGGACCCTAACTATGGCTACACCTTC. It codes for CATSVDPNYGYTF.

This clonotype was seen ten or more times. The V and J genes are TRBV12-3 or TRBV12-4 and TRBJ2-7, with TRBD2 matching 13 bases. V lost 4 bases to trimming and J lost 5 bases; unmatched junction nucleotides: 8. The CDR3 has 16 amino acids. The CDR3 protein is CASSSWGLAGSHEQYF. The DNA for the CDR3 is TGTGCCAGCAGTTCCTGGGGACTAGCGGGATCCCACGAGCAGTACTTC.

V is TRBV11-2 and J is TRBJ2-7; 8 bases fit TRBD2. Trimming at V came to 3 bases and at J to 0 bases, leaving 16 bases not matched to a gene. In germline, CDR1 is SGHAT, CDR2 FQNNGV. This CDR3 contains 19 residues. The CDR3 DNA follows: TGTGCCAGCAGCTTCCCGAAGGGGCTAGCGGGCGTTCACTCCTACGAGCAGTACTTC. Its translation: CASSFPKGLAGVHSYEQYF.

This chain joins TRBV30 and TRBJ2-6; D not resolved. In germline, CDR1 is GTSNPN, CDR2 SVGIG (reference sequence). The ends were cut back, 2 bases at V and 0 bases at J, with 17 bases in the middle. This CDR3 is built from 18 residues. CDR3 region: CAWSRVRTLRSGANVLTF. The CDR3 nucleotides read TGTGCCTGGAGTAGGGTTCGTACCCTTCGCTCTGGGGCCAACGTCCTGACTTTC.

This clonotype has more than one count but fewer than ten. The genes are TRBV5-6 and TRBJ2-2; 7 nucleotides line up with TRBD1. Trimming removed 3 bases from V and 4 bases from J; junction bases left unmatched: 12. CDR3 length: 17 residues. CDR1 is SGHDT and CDR2 is YYEEEE in the germline V gene. The CDR3 nucleotides are TGTGCCAGCAGCTCCCCCGACCAGGGGACAGTCACCGGGGAGCTGTTTTTT. It translates to CASSSPDQGTVTGELFF. Full variable domain (outside the CDR3, taken from reference TRBV5-6 and TRBJ2-2): DAGVTQSPTHLIKTRGQQVTLRCSPKSGHDTVSWYQQALGQGPQFIFQYYEEEERQRGNFPDRFSGHQFPNYSSELNVNALLLGDSALYLCASSSPDQGTVTGELFFGEGSRLTVL.

The CDR3 coding sequence is TGCAGTGCTCAGACCGACTATGGCTACACCTTC. Protein sequence: CSAQTDYGYTF. The V gene is TRBV20-1, the J gene TRBJ1-2; D is undetermined. Germline V gene data show CDR1 as DFQATT and CDR2 as SNEGSKA (reference sequence). V was trimmed by 5 bases and J by 3 bases, leaving 7 bases between them. The CDR3 is made up of 11 amino acids.

The gene calls are TRBV7-3 and TRBJ2-3, with TRBD2 matching over 10 bases. Germline trimming cut 5 bases from V and 6 bases from J; bases unmatched to any gene: 11. The CDR3 has 16 amino acids. Germline assignment: CDR1 SGHTA and CDR2 FQGTGA. CDR3 sequence (DNA): TGTGCCAGCAGCCGGGGGGCTAGCGGGAGTATGGATACGCAGTATTTT. It yields the protein CASSRGASGSMDTQYF.

CDR3 sequence reads: CASSFELTGELFF. CDR3 nucleotide sequence: TGTGCCAGCAGCTTTGAATTAACCGGGGAGCTGTTTTTT. The chain combines TRBV7-8 with TRBJ2-2; D is unresolved. Germline CDR1 reads SGHVS; CDR2 reads FQNEAQ. Trimming took 3 bases from V and 5 from J, leaving 7 bases between them. This CDR3 contains 13 residues.

The V gene is TRBV20-1, the J gene TRBJ2-7; 9 nucleotides agree with TRBD2. J gave up 2 bases and V 3 bases, and 2 bases lay outside the gene matches. The length of the CDR3 is 13 residues. Germline V CDR1 and CDR2: DFQATT, SNEGSKA (reference sequence). CDR3 in DNA: TGCAGTGCTAGCGCGGGAGGGCCCTACGAGCAGTACTTC. This gives the protein CSASAGGPYEQYF.

This clonotype was observed a few times. DNA for the CDR3: TGTGCCAGCAGCGCCAACACGAAAGAGACCCAGTACTTC. This encodes CASSANTKETQYF. The genes are TRBV9 and TRBJ2-5; D gene ambiguous. CDR3 size: 13 residues. The ends were cut back, 3 bases at V and 3 bases at J, with 9 bases in the middle. The germline CDR1 and CDR2 sequences are SGDLS and YYNGEE.

The sample holds a few counts of this clonotype. V usage is TRBV6-1 and J usage is TRBJ2-1, with D possibly TRBD1 on 5 matching bases. Germline CDR1 reads MNHNS; CDR2 reads SASEGT. The CDR3 has 15 amino acids. The V gene lost 6 bases and the J gene lost 0 bases, with 12 bases spanning the gap. The CDR3 sequence: CASRSDSFSYNEQFF. CDR3 nucleotides: TGTGCCAGCAGGAGTGACAGCTTCTCCTACAATGAGCAGTTCTTC.

The V gene is TRBV6-5, the J gene TRBJ2-7; possibly TRBD2 for D (7 bases). V was cut by 4 bases and J by 2 bases, with 15 bases left in between. Germline CDR1 is MNHEY and CDR2 is SVGAGI. The CDR3 loop spans 15 amino acids. CDR3 protein: CASSFGDGGPYEQYF. The CDR3 DNA sequence: TGTGCCAGCAGTTTTGGGGACGGGGGGCCCTACGAGCAGTACTTC.

The rearrangement uses TRBV4-1 and TRBJ1-5; TRBD1 is a possible D gene (5 bases). Per the germline V gene, CDR1 is MGHRA and CDR2 is YSYEKL. This CDR3 contains 15 residues. Trimming removed 0 bases from V and 2 bases from J, with 8 bases in between. The DNA for the CDR3 is TGCGCCAGCAGCCAAGATGGGGGTCGCAATCAGCCCCAGCATTTT. This codes for CASSQDGGRNQPQHF.

The chain recombines TRBV20-1 with TRBJ1-1, with D tentatively TRBD1 (5 bases). This CDR3 spans 14 amino acids. Trimming left V 4 bases short and J 1 base short, with 13 bases between. Per germline, CDR1 DFQATT and CDR2 SNEGSKA (reference sequence). In DNA, the CDR3 is TGCAGTGCTACTAGGGACGGCCAGAACACTGAAGCTTTCTTT. This gives the protein CSATRDGQNTEAFF.

On this clonotype: With a much larger clone just one base away, this may be a read error. V usage is TRBV20-1 and J usage is TRBJ2-1; D may be TRBD1 or TRBD2 (6 bases each). V was shortened by 5 bases and J by 9 bases, with 17 bases between the two germline ends. The CDR3 spans 13 residues. Per the germline V gene, CDR1 is DFQATT and CDR2 is SNEGSKA (reference sequence). For the CDR3, the DNA is TGCAGTGCTCTATCCTACGGGGGCAGTGAGCAGTTCTTC. The encoded protein is CSALSYGGSEQFF.

Many counts were recorded for this clonotype. The CDR3 region has the DNA TGCAGCGTTGGCTCGCGGGGCCTAAGAGGTAACAATGAGCAGTTCTTC. Protein product: CSVGSRGLRGNNEQFF. This chain connects TRBV29-1 to TRBJ2-1; D possibly corresponds to TRBD2 (6 bases). V lost 4 bases and J lost 5, with 21 bases in between. The CDR3 consists of 16 residues. Germline CDR1 reads SQVTM; CDR2 reads ANQGSEA.

The rearrangement joins TRBV12-3 or TRBV12-4 to TRBJ1-5, with no clear D. Trimming took off 1 base at V and 0 bases at J, with 7 bases between the two ends. CDR3 length equals 15 residues. The CDR3 sequence is CASSLGSSSNQPQHF. CDR3 sequence (DNA): TGTGCCAGCAGTTTAGGGTCCAGTAGCAATCAGCCCCAGCATTTT.

A few counts support this clonotype. The chain employs TRBV25-1 and TRBJ2-7; D not resolved. Germline V CDR1 and CDR2: MGHDK, SYGVNS. Trimming left V 3 bases short and J 5 bases short, with 5 bases between. There are 11 residues in the CDR3. The CDR3 sequence is CASSEIDEQYF. CDR3 nucleotides: TGTGCCAGCAGTGAGATCGACGAGCAGTACTTC.

The chain uses TRBV7-6 and TRBJ2-1; TRBD2 matches 7 bases. Trimming at V came to 1 base and at J to 5 bases, leaving 5 bases not matched to a gene. Germline V CDR1 and CDR2: SGHVS, FNYEAQ. This CDR3 is 15 amino acids long. CDR3 sequence (DNA): TGTGCCAGCAGCTTAGACCAGCGGGGCGACAATGAGCAGTTCTTC. The encoded protein is CASSLDQRGDNEQFF. Based on the CDR3 plus reference TRBV7-6 and TRBJ2-1, the full variable domain is GAGVSQSPRYKVTKRGQDVALRCDPISGHVSLYWYRQALGQGPEFLTYFNYEAQQDKSGLPNDRFSAERPEGSISTLTIQRTEQRDSAMYRCASSLDQRGDNEQFFGPGTRLTVL.

The chain recombines TRBV11-2 with TRBJ2-7; 8 bases are shared with TRBD1. The trim removed 2 bases at V and 4 bases at J, leaving 10 bases unmatched. The CDR3 has 16 residues. Germline CDR1 is SGHAT and CDR2 is FQNNGV. The chain's CDR3 is CASSLIRTGNRYEQYF. CDR3 in DNA: TGTGCCAGCAGCTTAATCCGGACAGGGAACAGGTACGAGCAGTACTTC.

Only a few counts were recorded for this clonotype. V usage is TRBV12-3 or TRBV12-4 and J usage is TRBJ1-1, with a tentative D call TRBD1 (6 bases). V was cut by 1 base and J by 3 bases, with 12 bases left in between. This CDR3 has 15 residues. CDR3: CASSLEQGGHTEAFF. In DNA, the CDR3 is TGTGCCAGCAGTTTAGAACAGGGTGGGCACACTGAAGCTTTCTTT.

This clonotype was picked up a small number of times. V gene TRBV13 combines with J gene TRBJ2-7; 9 bases fit TRBD1. Per the germline V gene, CDR1 is PRHDT and CDR2 is FYEKMQ (reference sequence). V dropped 5 bases and J dropped 4; count of bases not matched to a gene: 6. This CDR3 region has 14 residues. The chain's CDR3 is CASSQDRGDYEQYF. In DNA form, the CDR3 reads TGTGCCAGCAGCCAAGACAGGGGGGATTACGAGCAGTACTTC.

The chain links TRBV4-3 to TRBJ2-5, with D tentatively TRBD1 or TRBD2 (5 bases each). This CDR3 has 15 residues. The V gene lost 1 base and the J gene lost 5 bases, with 14 bases spanning the gap. Germline V gene data show CDR1 as LGHNA and CDR2 as YSLEER. CDR3 residues: CASSQAPRGVETQYF. The CDR3, as DNA: TGCGCCAGCAGCCAAGCCCCTAGAGGGGTCGAGACCCAGTACTTC.

The rearrangement joins TRBV15 to TRBJ2-1; TRBD1 matches at 10 bases. The CDR3 has 15 amino acids. Germline trimming cut 3 bases from V and 2 bases from J; bases unmatched to any gene: 1. Germline CDR1 LNHNV, CDR2 YYDKDF (reference sequence). CDR3 DNA: TGTGCCACCAGCAGGGACAGGGGGGCCTACAATGAGCAGTTCTTC. This encodes CATSRDRGAYNEQFF.

The V call is TRBV10-3, the J call TRBJ2-1; 8 bases are shared with TRBD2. This CDR3 spans 15 amino acids. Per the germline V gene, CDR1 is ENHRY and CDR2 is SYGVKD. V shed 2 bases and J 4 bases; nucleotides not matched to a gene: 4. CDR3 sequence: CAISESGLAYNEQFF. The CDR3 DNA sequence: TGTGCCATCAGTGAGAGTGGACTAGCATACAATGAGCAGTTCTTC.